Below, 11 T cell receptor beta chains from the same sample are listed, as sequenced in a study of T cells expressing NK-cell markers (dated by TCRdb to 2020 to 2022). The library was produced with 5' RACE. Sequencing took place on an Illumina HiSeq 2000. Reads reprocessed by TCRdb are summarized as one entry per CDR3 protein sequence, and DNA is absent. The sample table records more than 400,000 distinct CDR3 sequences. About 7.3% of the sample is taken by the ten largest. Input material: blood T cells: a sorted CD56 or NKG2C T cell subset, CD4+ or CD8+ T cells, or bulk PBMC T cells (not recorded which). These TCRs come from a woman aged 18 to 75 in good health.

The rearrangement joins TRBV6-2 or TRBV6-3 to TRBJ2-7; as DNA is missing, the TRBD1 call by TCRdb cannot be tested. Germline assignment: CDR1 MNHEY and CDR2 SVGEGT. The CDR3 sequence is 15 residues long. The CDR3 reads CASSYDRGPFYEQYF.

This chain links TRBV11-2 with TRBJ1-1; as DNA is missing, the TRBD1 call by TCRdb cannot be tested. The CDR3 length is 14 residues. Germline CDR1 and CDR2: SGHAT and FQNNGV. The CDR3: CASRRGRGNTEAFF.

The chain joins TRBV29-1 to TRBJ1-1. CDR1 is SQVTM, CDR2 ANQGSEA, per germline. There are 15 residues in the CDR3. The chain's CDR3 is CSVEDWGGGDTEAFF.

The J gene is TRBJ1-5, the V gene TRBV6-1; TCRdb selects TRBD1, and the lack of DNA leaves this call unchecked. This CDR3 is 15 amino acids long. Germline V gene data show CDR1 as MNHNS and CDR2 as SASEGT. The CDR3: CASSHDRGATQPQHF.

V and J are TRBV7-2 and TRBJ2-1; TCRdb's D call of TRBD2 is untestable without DNA. In germline, CDR1 is SGHTA, CDR2 FQGNSA. There are 16 residues in the CDR3. The chain's CDR3 is CASSFSGRAGYNEQFF.

The J gene is TRBJ2-1, the V gene TRBV9. This CDR3 spans 15 amino acids. Looked up from germline, CDR1 is SGDLS and CDR2 is YYNGEE. CDR3 region: CASSVAGTLGNEQFF. Filled out from reference TRBV9 and TRBJ2-1, the complete variable domain reads DSGVTQTPKHLITATGQRVTLRCSPRSGDLSVYWYQQSLDQGLQFLIQYYNGEERAKGNILERFSAQQFPDLHSELNLSSLELGDSALYFCASSVAGTLGNEQFFGPGTRLTVL.

This chain uses TRBV12-3 or TRBV12-4 with TRBJ1-5. This CDR3 region has 12 residues. CDR3 loop: CASSLLNQPQHF.

This sequence joins TRBV4-3 and TRBJ2-1; with no DNA, the TCRdb D assignment of TRBD1 cannot be verified. The CDR3 has 14 residues. Germline values: CDR1 LGHNA, CDR2 YSLEER. CDR3 amino acids: CASSHDGGHNEQFF.

This chain connects TRBV28 to TRBJ1-2. The CDR3 sequence is 16 residues long. Germline V gene sequence: CDR1 MDHEN, CDR2 SYDVKM. The CDR3 region is CASSSSGVTRTYGYTF.

This chain connects TRBV5-1 to TRBJ1-4. CDR1 SGHRS and CDR2 YFSETQ come from the germline V gene. This CDR3 is built from 14 residues. CDR3 loop: CASSLGQANEKLFF.

The chain couples TRBV6-2 or TRBV6-3 to TRBJ1-1; without DNA, the TCRdb call of TRBD1 cannot be checked. This CDR3 region has 16 residues. CDR1 MNHEY and CDR2 SVGEGT come from the germline V gene. This chain's CDR3 is CASSYPQGAGGTEAFF.